The T cell receptor beta chain described here comes from a study of T cells after posttransplantation cyclophosphamide. Study results and caveats: Tissue-infiltrating T cells from skin or gut overlapped little with blood T cells. Later post-transplant blood repertoires were often dominated by donor CD8+ memory clones.

Details on this clone: No antigen is known for it.

This related bone marrow graft donor gave peripheral blood on the day of marrow donation. Some clones are missing from TCRdb's copy, which holds only in-frame ones; the method was immunoSEQ multiplex PCR. The sample contains around 47,000 clones, around 94% of which appear only once. This clonotype was obtained from a woman aged 25 to 45 in good health and a related stem cell transplant donor. Sequenced input: PBMCs.

In DNA, the CDR3 is TGTGCCAGTAGTGATCGACAGGGCCTCGGGCAGCCCCAGCATTTT. It specifies CASSDRQGLGQPQHF. The chain has TRBV19 and TRBJ1-5; 7 bases align to TRBD1. There are 15 residues in the CDR3. The germline gives CDR1 LNHDA, CDR2 SQIVND (reference sequence). Trimming at V came to 5 bases and at J to 7 bases, leaving 11 bases not matched to a gene.